Listed below are T cell receptor beta chains from one sample, sequenced in a study of blood T cell repertoires in COVID-19. Clones were sequenced by immunoSEQ multiplex PCR, and TCRdb holds only the in-frame ones, with some missing. Of 40,000 or so clones detected, roughly 89% appear once; the ten largest clones hold roughly 21%. The sequencing sample was made of peripheral blood. The receptor set was obtained from a man over 45 with active COVID-19. Both conserved end residues are part of each CDR3. D genes are given only for firm matches. Only some rows state a clone size, as once, few, many or a class for expanded clones.

d_call: NA
j_call: TRBJ2-7
clone_size: NA
v_call: TRBV7-2
cdr3_nt: TGTGCCAGCAGCAATAGCGGCGTCTACGAGCAGTACTTC
cdr3_aa: CASSNSGVYEQYF

d_call: NA
j_call: TRBJ2-7
clone_size: once
v_call: TRBV25-1
cdr3_nt: TGTGCCAGCAGTGAATCGAGGGGAGGTACTCTACGCGAGCAGTACTTC
cdr3_aa: CASSESRGGTLREQYF

d_call: TRBD1
j_call: TRBJ1-1
clone_size: once
v_call: TRBV5-1
cdr3_nt: TGCGCCAGCAGCGAGGGGACAGGGCCGAACACTGAAGCTTTCTTT
cdr3_aa: CASSEGTGPNTEAFF

d_call: TRBD1
j_call: TRBJ2-2
clone_size: once
v_call: TRBV18
cdr3_nt: TGTGCCAGCTCACTTATGACAGGGCGAGTCACCGGGGAGCTGTTTTTT
cdr3_aa: CASSLMTGRVTGELFF

d_call: TRBD1
j_call: TRBJ2-1
clone_size: NA
v_call: TRBV7-2
cdr3_nt: TGTGCCAGCAGCTTAGCGCTAACCGGGACAGGGATGAATGAGCAGTTCTTC
cdr3_aa: CASSLALTGTGMNEQFF

d_call: NA
j_call: TRBJ1-6
clone_size: once
v_call: TRBV9
cdr3_nt: TGTGCCAGCAGCGGGGGGGGAGATAATTCACCCCTCCACTTT
cdr3_aa: CASSGGGDNSPLHF

d_call: NA
j_call: TRBJ2-1
clone_size: NA
v_call: TRBV30
cdr3_nt: TGTGCCTGGAGCGGGGGATTCTACAATGAGCAGTTCTTC
cdr3_aa: CAWSGGFYNEQFF

d_call: TRBD1
j_call: TRBJ2-5
clone_size: NA
v_call: TRBV9
cdr3_nt: TGTGCCAGCAGCCCCCGGGACAGGGGGGGAGAGACCCAGTACTTC
cdr3_aa: CASSPRDRGGETQYF

d_call: NA
j_call: TRBJ2-7
clone_size: NA
v_call: TRBV9
cdr3_nt: TGTGCCAGCAGCGCAGAGCAGGACTACGAGCAGTACTTC
cdr3_aa: CASSAEQDYEQYF

d_call: NA
j_call: TRBJ1-3
clone_size: NA
v_call: TRBV9
cdr3_nt: TGTGCCAGCAGCCAACAGTCCTCTGGAAACACCATATATTTT
cdr3_aa: CASSQQSSGNTIYF

d_call: TRBD2
j_call: TRBJ2-2
clone_size: NA
v_call: TRBV4-3
cdr3_nt: TGCGCCAGCAGCCAAGATGTACTAGCGGGAGGGAACACCGGGGAGCTGTTTTTT
cdr3_aa: CASSQDVLAGGNTGELFF

d_call: TRBD2
j_call: TRBJ2-5
clone_size: NA
v_call: TRBV28
cdr3_nt: TGTGCCAGCAGTCCGGGACTAGCGGGGGGTCCCGGGGAGGGGGAGACCCAGTACTTC
cdr3_aa: CASSPGLAGGPGEGETQYF

d_call: TRBD1
j_call: TRBJ2-7
clone_size: NA
v_call: TRBV18
cdr3_nt: TGTGCCAGCTCACCTACCTTCAGGGGGCGCGGCGACGAGCAGTACTTC
cdr3_aa: CASSPTFRGRGDEQYF

d_call: NA
j_call: TRBJ2-5
clone_size: NA
v_call: TRBV12-3/TRBV12-4
cdr3_nt: TGTGCCATCCGGCGGGGAGAGACCCAGTACTTC
cdr3_aa: CAIRRGETQYF

d_call: TRBD1
j_call: TRBJ2-5
clone_size: NA
v_call: TRBV28
cdr3_nt: TGTGCCAGCGGCCGGGACAGGCTGGAAGAGACCCAGTACTTC
cdr3_aa: CASGRDRLEETQYF

d_call: TRBD2
j_call: TRBJ2-7
clone_size: NA
v_call: TRBV29-1
cdr3_nt: TGCAGCGTGGGGCCCCTACTAGCGGGAGGGGTCTACGAGCAGTACTTC
cdr3_aa: CSVGPLLAGGVYEQYF

d_call: NA
j_call: TRBJ2-5
clone_size: NA
v_call: TRBV3-1/TRBV3-2
cdr3_nt: TGTGCCAGCAGTTTCGGTGGAGAGACCCAGTACTTC
cdr3_aa: CASSFGGETQYF

d_call: TRBD2
j_call: TRBJ2-7
clone_size: NA
v_call: TRBV5-4
cdr3_nt: TGTGCCAGCAGCTTCGGCGGGAGGGCCTCTGACGAGCAGTACTTC
cdr3_aa: CASSFGGRASDEQYF

d_call: TRBD1
j_call: TRBJ2-5
clone_size: NA
v_call: TRBV5-1
cdr3_nt: TGCGCCAGCAGCCCCCGGACAGGGGCACGAGAGACCCAGTACTTC
cdr3_aa: CASSPRTGARETQYF

d_call: NA
j_call: TRBJ2-7
clone_size: NA
v_call: TRBV10-3
cdr3_nt: TGTGCCACCGCGACAGTTACTTCCTACGAGCAGTACTTC
cdr3_aa: CATATVTSYEQYF

d_call: NA
j_call: TRBJ2-3
clone_size: NA
v_call: TRBV28
cdr3_nt: TGTGCCAGCAGGGGATCACAGGGCGCAGGTACAGATACGCAGTATTTT
cdr3_aa: CASRGSQGAGTDTQYF

d_call: NA
j_call: TRBJ1-4
clone_size: NA
v_call: TRBV6-5
cdr3_nt: TGTGCCAGCAAAAGGGGGGGGCTAGGTGAAAAACTGTTTTTT
cdr3_aa: CASKRGGLGEKLFF

d_call: TRBD1
j_call: TRBJ2-7
clone_size: NA
v_call: TRBV6-5
cdr3_nt: TGTGCCAGCAGTTACTCGGACAGGGTAGAGCAGTACTTC
cdr3_aa: CASSYSDRVEQYF

d_call: TRBD2
j_call: TRBJ2-1
clone_size: NA
v_call: TRBV2
cdr3_nt: TGTGCCAGCAGTGAGGGGCTAGCGGGTTTGTACAATGAGCAGTTCTTC
cdr3_aa: CASSEGLAGLYNEQFF

d_call: NA
j_call: TRBJ2-1
clone_size: NA
v_call: TRBV7-9
cdr3_nt: TGTGCCAGCAGCTTAGCGGGCCTGGATGAGCAGTTCTTC
cdr3_aa: CASSLAGLDEQFF

d_call: TRBD1
j_call: TRBJ2-5
clone_size: NA
v_call: TRBV29-1
cdr3_nt: TGCAGCGTTGAACGACAGGGTTTCCAAGAGACCCAGTACTTC
cdr3_aa: CSVERQGFQETQYF

d_call: TRBD1
j_call: TRBJ1-4
clone_size: NA
v_call: TRBV27
cdr3_nt: TGTGCCAGCACCAGGGGGGACCTCAGTGAAAAACTGTTTTTT
cdr3_aa: CASTRGDLSEKLFF

d_call: NA
j_call: TRBJ2-7
clone_size: NA
v_call: TRBV19
cdr3_nt: TGTGCCAGTAGTACCGGGAAGGCAGGATCTTCCTACGAGCAGTACTTC
cdr3_aa: CASSTGKAGSSYEQYF

d_call: NA
j_call: TRBJ2-3
clone_size: NA
v_call: TRBV27
cdr3_nt: TGTGCCAGCAGAGTTTGGACAACTAGCACAGATACGCAGTATTTT
cdr3_aa: CASRVWTTSTDTQYF

d_call: NA
j_call: TRBJ2-2
clone_size: NA
v_call: TRBV24-1
cdr3_nt: TGTGCCACCAGGGGACTGAACACCGGGGAGCTGTTTTTT
cdr3_aa: CATRGLNTGELFF

d_call: TRBD2
j_call: TRBJ2-7
clone_size: NA
v_call: TRBV7-2
cdr3_nt: TGTGCCAGCAGCTTTACTAGCGCCAGCTCCTACGAGCAGTACTTC
cdr3_aa: CASSFTSASSYEQYF

d_call: TRBD1
j_call: TRBJ1-2
clone_size: NA
v_call: TRBV7-2
cdr3_nt: TGTGCCAGCAGTTTGACAGGGGGCAATGGCTACACCTTC
cdr3_aa: CASSLTGGNGYTF

d_call: NA
j_call: TRBJ2-7
clone_size: NA
v_call: TRBV28
cdr3_nt: TGTGCCAGCAGTTTAGGGGGCCGGGCCAACTACGAGCAGTACTTC
cdr3_aa: CASSLGGRANYEQYF

d_call: TRBD2
j_call: TRBJ2-3
clone_size: NA
v_call: TRBV7-3
cdr3_nt: TGTGCCAGCAGCTCCCAGACGTCAGCGGGAGCTCCAGATACGCAGTATTTT
cdr3_aa: CASSSQTSAGAPDTQYF

d_call: NA
j_call: TRBJ1-2
clone_size: NA
v_call: TRBV14
cdr3_nt: TGTGCCAGCAGCCAAGAAAGTTCTGGGCCTTTCTATGGCTACACCTTC
cdr3_aa: CASSQESSGPFYGYTF

d_call: NA
j_call: TRBJ2-1
clone_size: NA
v_call: TRBV4-1
cdr3_nt: TGCGCCAGCAGCCCCCAAGGGGTTGAGCAGTTCTTC
cdr3_aa: CASSPQGVEQFF

d_call: TRBD1
j_call: TRBJ2-1
clone_size: NA
v_call: TRBV7-2
cdr3_nt: TGTGCCAGCAGCTTAGATCAGGGGGTCTCCTACAATGAGCAGTTCTTC
cdr3_aa: CASSLDQGVSYNEQFF

d_call: NA
j_call: TRBJ2-3
clone_size: once
v_call: TRBV5-8
cdr3_nt: TGTGCCAGCAGCTTGGTCCGGGGGAGTACAGATACGCAGTATTTT
cdr3_aa: CASSLVRGSTDTQYF

d_call: TRBD2
j_call: TRBJ2-1
clone_size: once
v_call: TRBV27
cdr3_nt: TGTGCCAGCAGGGGACTAGCGGGAGGGGACAATGAGCAGTTCTTC
cdr3_aa: CASRGLAGGDNEQFF

d_call: NA
j_call: TRBJ2-5
clone_size: NA
v_call: TRBV21-1
cdr3_nt: TGTGCCAGCGGCGGGCTAGCGGGAGGAAAAGAGACCCAGTACTTC
cdr3_aa: CASGGLAGGKETQYF

d_call: NA
j_call: TRBJ1-2
clone_size: once
v_call: TRBV7-9
cdr3_nt: TGTGCCACGCGGGATGGGGTCTCGGTAGACTACACCTTC
cdr3_aa: CATRDGVSVDYTF

d_call: NA
j_call: TRBJ1-3
clone_size: NA
v_call: TRBV25-1
cdr3_nt: TGTGCCAGCAGTGAAGTTGGGGGGGCTGGAAACACCATATATTTT
cdr3_aa: CASSEVGGAGNTIYF

d_call: NA
j_call: TRBJ2-1
clone_size: NA
v_call: TRBV6-5
cdr3_nt: TGTGCCAGCAGTCTCCAAGTATACTACTACAATGAGCAGTTCTTC
cdr3_aa: CASSLQVYYYNEQFF

d_call: NA
j_call: TRBJ2-3
clone_size: NA
v_call: TRBV6-5
cdr3_nt: TGTGCCAGCAGTTACGACACGGGGGATACGCAGTATTTT
cdr3_aa: CASSYDTGDTQYF

d_call: NA
j_call: TRBJ1-1
clone_size: NA
v_call: TRBV19
cdr3_nt: TGTGCCAGTAGTAAGGACAAGTACACTGAAGCTTTCTTT
cdr3_aa: CASSKDKYTEAFF